The text below deals with one TCR beta chain. Its antigen is not known. CDR1 and CDR2 from the germline V gene are SGHAT and FQDESV (reference sequence). V shed 5 bases and J 8 bases; nucleotides not matched to a gene: 7. CDR3 length: 14 residues. Repertoires were generated with immunoSEQ multiplex PCR, while TCRdb's copy carries only in-frame clones and drops some. The sample holds about 77,000 clones, roughly 87% seen once. The source of the sample is a study of OX40 agonist ivuxolimab in advanced cancers. Study outcomes and limitations: Specificity for antigen went undetermined in the expanded peripheral T cells. On average, CD8+ T cells showed a greater number of expanded clones than CD4+.

The source of this sequence is an adult with an advanced solid tumor such as melanoma, head and neck, liver or kidney cancer. This chain links TRBV11-1 with TRBJ2-1, with 9 positions matching TRBD2. The sequences come from CD4+ or CD8+ T cells sorted from blood, collected in a trial of the OX40 agonist ivuxolimab. The chain's CDR3 is CASSPTRTSDEQFF. The CDR3 DNA follows: TGTGCCAGCAGCCCCACCAGGACTAGCGATGAGCAGTTCTTC.